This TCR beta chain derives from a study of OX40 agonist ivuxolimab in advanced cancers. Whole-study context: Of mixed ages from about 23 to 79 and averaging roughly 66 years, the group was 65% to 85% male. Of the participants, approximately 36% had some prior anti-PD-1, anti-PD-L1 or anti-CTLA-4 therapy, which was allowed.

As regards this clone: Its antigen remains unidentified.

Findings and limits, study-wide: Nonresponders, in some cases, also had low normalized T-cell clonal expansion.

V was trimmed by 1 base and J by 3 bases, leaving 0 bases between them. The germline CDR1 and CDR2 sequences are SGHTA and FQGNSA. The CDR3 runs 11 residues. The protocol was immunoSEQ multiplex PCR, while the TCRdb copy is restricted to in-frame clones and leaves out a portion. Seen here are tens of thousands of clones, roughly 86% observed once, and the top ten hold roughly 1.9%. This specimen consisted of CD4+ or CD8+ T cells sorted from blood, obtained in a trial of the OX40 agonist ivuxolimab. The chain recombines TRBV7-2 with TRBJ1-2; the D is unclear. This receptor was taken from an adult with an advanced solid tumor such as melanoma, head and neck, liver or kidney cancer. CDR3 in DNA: TGTGCCAGCAGCTTAGACTATGGCTACACCTTC. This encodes CASSLDYGYTF.